The 9 T cell receptor beta chains below come from one sample, sequenced in a study of T-cell memory formation after mild COVID-19. TCRdb recomputed calls from the 5' RACE reads with MiXCR, one row per CDR3 protein. The data show 250,000 to 350,000 distinct CDR3 sequences, about 16% seen once. The sequenced sample consisted of PBMCs or a T cell subset sorted from them (not recorded which). The receptors stem from a young man who had mild COVID-19 (a few samples of this study predate the infection). Cell type and time point are not known.

This clonotype was seen more than once but under ten times. The chain couples TRBV27 to TRBJ2-3; perhaps TRBD1 as D (6 bases). Trimming took off 5 bases at V and 0 bases at J, with 12 bases between the two ends. The germline gives CDR1 MNHEY, CDR2 SMNVEV (reference sequence). This CDR3 contains 15 residues. DNA of the CDR3: TGTGCCAGCAGTCCCCAGGGGCATAGCACAGATACGCAGTATTTT. Residues: CASSPQGHSTDTQYF.

This clonotype was counted many times. This chain uses TRBV18 with TRBJ2-3, with 13 positions matching TRBD2. CDR1 and CDR2 from the germline V gene are KGHSH and LQKENI. V was pared by 8 bases and J by 3 bases, with 2 bases of the junction left unmatched. The CDR3 is 14 residues long. DNA of the CDR3: TGTGCCAGCACGGGACTAGCGGGGACAGATACGCAGTATTTT. It encodes CASTGLAGTDTQYF.

This clonotype was seen a few times. The gene calls are TRBV6-1 and TRBJ2-2; TRBD1 might be the D (5 bases). Germline lookup yields CDR1 MNHNS and CDR2 SASEGT. The germline V and J ends were trimmed by 2 bases and 7 bases, with 11 bases remaining between them. The CDR3 runs to 14 residues. The CDR3 DNA sequence: TGTGCCAGCAGTGAAACCAGGGTTGGCGGGGAGCTGTTTTTT. Amino acids: CASSETRVGGELFF.

This clonotype turned up a few times. Here the CDR3 DNA reads TGTGCTAGTGGCCCAGGGACGGGGACAGATACGCAGTATTTT. Translated, it gives CASGPGTGTDTQYF. The rearrangement joins TRBV12-5 to TRBJ2-3, with D perhaps assigned TRBD1 or TRBD2 (5 bases each). V was trimmed by 6 bases and J by 3 bases, leaving 13 bases between them. Germline CDR1 is LGHNT and CDR2 is FRNRAP. The CDR3 sequence is 14 residues long. Full variable domain (rest looked up from reference TRBV12-5 and TRBJ2-3): DARVTQTPRHKVTEMGQEVTMRCQPILGHNTVFWYRQTMMQGLELLAYFRNRAPLDDSGMPKDRFSAEMPDATLATLKIQPSEPRDSAVYFCASGPGTGTDTQYFGPGTRLTVL.

This clonotype was recorded at least ten times. V is TRBV6-6 and J is TRBJ1-5, with 7 nucleotides matching TRBD1. Unmatched junction bases numbered 17, after V lost 7 bases and J lost 5 bases. Germline CDR1 is MNHNY and CDR2 is SVGAGI (reference sequence). This CDR3 region has 17 residues. DNA for the CDR3: TGTGCCAGCACCAACCAGGGGGTGGGGGTGAGGCATCAGCCCCAGCATTTT. Translated, it gives CASTNQGVGVRHQPQHF.

The sample holds many counts of this clonotype. The chain uses TRBV5-1 and TRBJ1-2; D may be TRBD1 (5 bases). Per the germline V gene, CDR1 is SGHRS and CDR2 is YFSETQ. Trimming shortened V by 0 bases and J by 6 bases, and 12 bases separated the two germline ends. This CDR3 is built from 14 residues. CDR3 nucleotide sequence: TGCGCCAGCAGCTTGGCGGGGCCCTCCGATGGCTACACCTTC. The encoded protein is CASSLAGPSDGYTF.

The V and J genes are TRBV9 and TRBJ2-5; D is possibly TRBD1 (6 bases). The V end lost 3 bases, the J end lost 4 bases, and 16 bases lay between the germline ends. Germline CDR1 is SGDLS and CDR2 is YYNGEE. This CDR3 has 15 residues. The CDR3 reads CASSAGTHVRETQYF. CDR3 sequence (DNA): TGTGCCAGCAGCGCCGGGACACACGTTCGAGAGACCCAGTACTTC. Full variable domain (outside the CDR3, taken from reference TRBV9 and TRBJ2-5): DSGVTQTPKHLITATGQRVTLRCSPRSGDLSVYWYQQSLDQGLQFLIQYYNGEERAKGNILERFSAQQFPDLHSELNLSSLELGDSALYFCASSAGTHVRETQYFGPGTRLLVL.

This clonotype was picked up a small number of times. This sequence joins TRBV6-2 or TRBV6-3 and TRBJ2-2; TRBD2 might be the D (6 bases). Germline lookup yields CDR1 MNHEY and CDR2 SVGEGT. V was cut by 6 bases and J by 2 bases, with 10 bases left in between. This CDR3 region has 14 residues. CDR3 region: CASRTRLNTGELFF. The CDR3 DNA reads TGTGCCAGCAGGACTAGACTCAACACCGGGGAGCTGTTTTTT.

This clonotype has ten or more counts. The V and J genes are TRBV7-9 and TRBJ2-1, with 7 bases aligning to TRBD1. J was trimmed by 4 bases and V by 6 bases; bases with no gene match: 3. In germline, CDR1 is SEHNR, CDR2 FQNEAQ (reference sequence). The CDR3 extends over 13 amino acids. The chain's CDR3 is CASRGDSYNEQFF. The CDR3, as DNA: TGTGCCAGCAGAGGGGACAGTTACAATGAGCAGTTCTTC.